This T cell receptor beta chain originates from a study of CD8+ T cells in alopecia areata. Treatment indicated: oral pan-JAK inhibitor, 5-10 mg twice daily. With 6 bases removed from V and 8 bases from J, the gap between germline ends came to 14 bases. CDR3 size: 11 residues. Germline-derived CDR1 and CDR2 are DFQATT and SNEGSKA (reference sequence). cDNA serving as the sequencing template came from extracted, reverse transcribed RNA. TCRdb's table, derived via immunoSEQ multiplex PCR, lists solely in-frame clones and lacks some. The sample lists roughly 190,000 clones, roughly three fifths occurring once.

The source was CD4+ T cells sorted from blood, collected at week 4, from a patient treated with tofacitinib. This chain uses TRBV20-1 with TRBJ2-7, with a possible D match to TRBD1 (6 bases). The receptor was isolated from a human donor with alopecia areata. Written as DNA, the CDR3 is TGCAGTGCCTGGGACACAGGCAAGCAGTACTTC. The encoded protein is CSAWDTGKQYF.